This TCR beta chain was recorded in a study of cytomegalovirus exposure and HLA in healthy donors. The roughly 120-subject validation cohort, separate from the roughly 700-subject first cohort, included the donors. Germline loops: CDR1 MGHRA, CDR2 YSYEKL. Trimming at V came to 1 base and at J to 6 bases, leaving 5 bases not matched to a gene. This CDR3 contains 14 residues. Using immunoSEQ multiplex PCR, the repertoire was profiled, and TCRdb retains in-frame clones only, with some absent. The sample holds some 110,000 clones, 94% seen once. The sample comprised PBMCs. The TCR sequence derives from a woman under 30 in good health and CMV-seronegative. The V and J genes are TRBV4-1 and TRBJ1-2, with 7 bases identical to TRBD1. For the CDR3, the DNA is TGCGCCAGCAGCCAAGTCGGGGACAGAGATGGCTACACCTTC. Its translation is CASSQVGDRDGYTF.